One T cell receptor (beta chain) is described in this entry. The sample comes from a study of blood T cell repertoires in COVID-19. As for the study in general: Some COVID-19 samples were acute and others convalescent; all came from the United States, Italy and Spain. In each case, the material was cDNA or gDNA derived from T cells, B-cell-depleted T cells, or PBMCs.

Per germline, CDR1 ENHRY and CDR2 SYGVKD. With V trimmed by 6 bases and J by 3 bases, 5 bases remained unmatched. This CDR3 spans 14 amino acids. Source study methods: Amplified reference gene primers provided the basis for estimating nucleated cell counts. The assay was immunoSEQ multiplex PCR, and TCRdb's table has in-frame clones only and misses some. The D gene and trimming were derived from the DNA, and the V and J assignments and clone size from that table. This table holds about 150,000 clones, 70% to 90% found once. The specimen was peripheral blood. This rearrangement joins TRBV10-3 to TRBJ2-7; TRBD2 matches 10 bases. This clonotype was obtained from a human donor in a cohort sampled during active COVID-19. CDR3 residues: CAISGTSEHYEQYF. The CDR3, as DNA: TGTGCCATCAGCGGGACTAGCGAACACTACGAGCAGTACTTC.